These T cell receptor beta chains were read from a single sample in a study of blood T cell repertoires in COVID-19. Assay used: immunoSEQ multiplex PCR; TCRdb lists only in-frame clones, some missing. The sample includes around 100,000 clones, over 75% of them seen just once. Sequenced input: peripheral blood. All receptors derive from an elderly woman with acute or convalescent COVID-19. Each CDR3 is given with its conserved first and last residue. D genes are given only for firm matches. For some rows the clone size is stated as once, few or many, or as a class when expanded; others skip it.

J gene | V gene | D gene | clone size | CDR3 protein | CDR3 DNA
TRBJ2-5 | TRBV7-7 | NA | NA | CASSSRGTPGETQYF | TGTGCCAGCAGCTCGCGCGGGACCCCGGGGGAGACCCAGTACTTC
TRBJ1-6 | TRBV27 | TRBD1 | NA | CASSLFGTPTGYNSPLHF | TGTGCCAGCAGTTTATTTGGGACCCCGACAGGGTATAATTCACCCCTCCACTTT
TRBJ2-3 | TRBV6-2/TRBV6-3 | NA | NA | CASSALRDTQYF | TGTGCCAGCAGTGCCCTACGGGATACGCAGTATTTT
TRBJ2-3 | TRBV5-1 | TRBD2 | NA | CASSGGLATDTQYF | TGCGCCAGCAGCGGGGGACTAGCGACAGATACGCAGTATTTT
TRBJ1-5 | TRBV3-1/TRBV3-2 | NA | NA | CASSQGGVGQPQHF | TGTGCCAGCAGCCAAGGGGGGGTAGGTCAGCCCCAGCATTTT
TRBJ2-5 | TRBV13 | NA | NA | CASSGGAKETQYF | TGTGCCAGCAGCGGGGGGGCCAAAGAGACCCAGTACTTC
TRBJ2-5 | TRBV2 | TRBD1 | NA | CASSERQGRWTQYF | TGTGCCAGCAGTGAACGACAGGGTCGATGGACCCAGTACTTC
TRBJ1-1 | TRBV3-1/TRBV3-2 | TRBD1 | NA | CASSPSPTGKAFF | TGTGCCAGCAGCCCTAGCCCGACAGGGAAAGCTTTCTTT
TRBJ1-3 | TRBV9 | NA | NA | CASSVDHSGNTIYF | TGTGCCAGCAGCGTAGACCACTCGGGAAACACCATATATTTT
TRBJ2-3 | TRBV2 | NA | NA | CASTYPSPGDTQYF | TGTGCCAGCACTTACCCCAGTCCGGGAGATACGCAGTATTTT
TRBJ2-7 | TRBV10-3 | NA | NA | CAIGAGSYEQYF | TGTGCCATCGGTGCGGGGTCCTACGAGCAGTACTTC
TRBJ2-5 | TRBV9 | TRBD1 | few | CASSARDSRQETQYF | TGTGCCAGCAGCGCCCGGGACAGTAGACAAGAGACCCAGTACTTC
TRBJ2-2 | TRBV6-4 | TRBD2 | NA | CASSDDRSGANTGELFF | TGTGCCAGCAGTGATGATCGTAGCGGGGCAAACACCGGGGAGCTGTTTTTT
TRBJ1-5 | TRBV30 | TRBD1 | NA | CAWSGQGNQPQHF | TGTGCCTGGAGCGGACAGGGCAATCAGCCCCAGCATTTT
TRBJ2-1 | TRBV3-1/TRBV3-2 | TRBD2 | NA | CASSQGFGGGSEQFF | TGTGCCAGCAGCCAAGGTTTCGGCGGGGGTAGTGAGCAGTTCTTC
TRBJ2-1 | TRBV27 | TRBD1 | NA | CASSLRTGVRNEQFF | TGTGCCAGCAGTTTAAGGACAGGGGTAAGGAATGAGCAGTTCTTC
TRBJ2-2 | TRBV5-1 | TRBD1 | NA | CASSLGGQGVTGELFF | TGCGCCAGCAGCTTGGGAGGACAGGGGGTGACCGGGGAGCTGTTTTTT
TRBJ2-1 | TRBV9 | TRBD1 | NA | CASSVGPGTGINEQFF | TGTGCCAGCAGCGTAGGACCCGGGACAGGGATCAATGAGCAGTTCTTC
TRBJ1-6 | TRBV3-1/TRBV3-2 | NA | NA | CASSQGPGGSNSPLHF | TGTGCCAGCAGCCAAGGTCCCGGGGGTAGTAATTCACCCCTCCACTTT
TRBJ2-1 | TRBV10-2 | TRBD1 | once | CASSEFRDRPYNEQFF | TGCGCCAGCAGTGAGTTCCGGGACAGACCTTACAATGAGCAGTTCTTC
TRBJ2-3 | TRBV28 | TRBD1 | NA | CASSGIRGQADTQYF | TGTGCCAGCAGTGGGATCAGGGGGCAGGCAGATACGCAGTATTTT
TRBJ2-1 | TRBV7-2 | NA | NA | CASSLVMEREQFF | TGTGCCAGCAGCTTAGTTATGGAGCGTGAGCAGTTCTTC
TRBJ1-5 | TRBV5-5 | NA | NA | CASSLYTLSNQPQHF | TGTGCCAGCAGCTTGTACACCTTGAGCAATCAGCCCCAGCATTTT
TRBJ1-4 | TRBV5-5 | NA | NA | CASSLVLSTNEKLFF | TGTGCCAGCAGCTTGGTACTTTCAACTAATGAAAAACTGTTTTTT
TRBJ1-1 | TRBV12-3/TRBV12-4 | NA | few | CASTKNGGSEAFF | TGTGCCAGCACCAAAAATGGGGGCTCCGAAGCTTTCTTT
TRBJ1-5 | TRBV30 | TRBD1 | NA | CAWSQETGGWQPQHF | TGTGCCTGGAGTCAGGAGACAGGGGGCTGGCAGCCCCAGCATTTT
TRBJ2-7 | TRBV5-6 | NA | once | CASSTGTEQYF | TGTGCCAGCAGCACGGGTACCGAGCAGTACTTC
TRBJ2-1 | TRBV29-1 | NA | NA | CSAETESSYNEQFF | TGCAGCGCTGAGACAGAGAGCTCCTACAATGAGCAGTTCTTC
TRBJ2-3 | TRBV10-3 | TRBD2 | NA | CAISGTNKSTDTQYF | TGTGCCATCAGCGGGACTAATAAAAGCACAGATACGCAGTATTTT
TRBJ2-7 | TRBV28 | TRBD1 | NA | CASRGSDRVGEQYF | TGTGCCAGCAGGGGATCGGACAGGGTTGGCGAGCAGTACTTC
TRBJ1-5 | TRBV19 | TRBD1 | NA | CASSRDRSGNQPQHF | TGTGCCAGTAGTAGGGACAGGTCGGGCAATCAGCCCCAGCATTTT
TRBJ2-7 | TRBV7-9 | TRBD2 | NA | CASSLGLAASYEQYF | TGTGCCAGCAGCTTAGGGCTAGCGGCCTCCTACGAGCAGTACTTC
TRBJ1-4 | TRBV7-9 | NA | NA | CASSLGQVNEKLFF | TGTGCCAGCAGCTTAGGACAGGTTAATGAAAAACTGTTTTTT
TRBJ1-3 | TRBV7-9 | NA | NA | CASSLTGSGNTIYF | TGTGCCAGCAGCTTAACCGGGTCAGGAAACACCATATATTTT
TRBJ2-7 | TRBV6-1 | NA | once | CASSESRTVTYEQYF | TGTGCCAGCAGTGAATCGAGGACTGTGACCTACGAGCAGTACTTC
TRBJ1-6 | TRBV19 | NA | NA | CASSQGNSPLHF | TGTGCCAGTAGTCAGGGCAATTCACCCCTCCACTTT
TRBJ2-1 | TRBV30 | TRBD1 | NA | CAWTGQGKFHEQFF | TGTGCCTGGACCGGACAGGGTAAATTCCATGAGCAGTTCTTC
TRBJ1-1 | TRBV12-3/TRBV12-4 | NA | NA | CASSWGGTEAFF | TGTGCCAGCAGTTGGGGGGGGACAGAAGCTTTCTTT
TRBJ1-6 | TRBV19 | NA | NA | CASSISGGNSPLHF | TGTGCCAGTAGTATCAGCGGGGGTAATTCACCCCTCCACTTT
TRBJ1-5 | TRBV2 | NA | NA | CASSQGSNQPQHF | TGTGCCAGCAGTCAGGGGAGCAATCAGCCCCAGCATTTT
TRBJ2-7 | TRBV27 | TRBD1 | few | CASSHRGYEQYF | TGTGCCAGCAGTCACAGGGGCTACGAGCAGTACTTC
TRBJ1-1 | TRBV28 | NA | NA | CASRSTGPTEAFF | TGTGCCAGCAGGAGTACAGGACCCACTGAAGCTTTCTTT
TRBJ2-7 | TRBV19 | TRBD1 | NA | CASSPTGTGAYEQYF | TGTGCCAGTAGTCCCACCGGGACAGGGGCCTACGAGCAGTACTTC
TRBJ1-1 | TRBV19 | TRBD1 | few | CASKPGQGPPEAFF | TGTGCCAGTAAGCCGGGACAGGGCCCCCCTGAAGCTTTCTTT
TRBJ2-3 | TRBV5-1 | TRBD2 | NA | CASSSGLAGIDTQYF | TGCGCCAGCAGCTCCGGACTAGCGGGGATAGATACGCAGTATTTT
TRBJ2-5 | TRBV19 | TRBD2 | NA | CASSIGPWERGRKETQYF | TGTGCCAGTAGTATAGGCCCCTGGGAGCGGGGGAGAAAAGAGACCCAGTACTTC
TRBJ1-1 | TRBV29-1 | TRBD1 | NA | CSCWDRVAEAFF | TGCAGCTGTTGGGACAGGGTGGCTGAAGCTTTCTTT
TRBJ1-5 | TRBV19 | TRBD1 | once | CASSTEGTADQPQHF | TGTGCCAGTAGCACCGAAGGGACAGCGGATCAGCCCCAGCATTTT
TRBJ1-1 | TRBV19 | NA | NA | CASSIGRNTEAFF | TGTGCCAGTAGTATAGGCAGAAACACTGAAGCTTTCTTT
TRBJ2-7 | TRBV15 | NA | NA | CATSPTSLPGDPEQYF | TGTGCCACCAGCCCCACCTCCCTCCCGGGGGATCCCGAGCAGTACTTC